Here is one TCR beta chain with its context. Its target is not known. This specimen comes from a study of chemoradiotherapy in HPV16-positive cancers. The wider study: Candidate HPV-specific clones and shared TCR motifs came from a couple of HPV16-positive patients. Study-level findings and limits: Candidate HPV-specific clones and E7-related TCR motifs grew in tumor during treatment.

Over chemoradiotherapy, repertoires were sampled more than once. Method: immunoSEQ multiplex PCR; TCRdb's copy keeps in-frame clones and lacks some. The sample lists about 2,900 clones; 75% to 90% were seen once. The sample was tumor tissue, taken from a patient who underwent chemoradiotherapy. This receptor was obtained from a human donor with HPV-associated anogenital cancer.

The CDR3 reads CASNNANDRARYGYTF. The DNA of the CDR3 is TGTGCCAGCAACAATGCTAACGACAGGGCCAGATATGGCTACACCTTC. The chain has TRBV7-9 and TRBJ1-2, with 7 bases lining up with TRBD1. The V gene end was trimmed by 7 bases and the J gene end by 5 bases; junction bases not matched to a gene: 16. The germline V gene has CDR1 SEHNR and CDR2 FQNEAQ (reference sequence). The CDR3 has 16 residues.